Sequencing of this TCR beta chain was carried out in a study of blood T cells in healthy people across ages. With a J-beta primer mix and a sample-barcoded 5' primer, a second PCR ran about 6 to 11 cycles. TCRdb itself ran the 5' RACE reads through MiXCR, one entry per CDR3 protein. This table holds about 570,000 distinct CDR3 sequences, about 26% found once. Note on this clonotype: One end of the junction varies from germline; a read error may be responsible.

The CDR3 covers 16 residues. The germline V gene encodes CDR1 LGHNA and CDR2 YSLEER. These same records also appear under a second study, on T cells of mothers and their children.

This chain connects TRBV4-3 to TRBJ2-4; tentatively, D is TRBD1 (6 bases). This receptor was identified in a boy younger than 10 in good health. The specimen was blood. In DNA form, the CDR3 reads TGCGCCAGCAGCCAAGATTACCTACAGGGAAAAAACATTCAGTGCTTC. Encoded protein: CASSQDYLQGKNIQCF.